This record covers a single T cell receptor beta chain. Sequenced by immunoSEQ multiplex PCR; TCRdb stores in-frame clones only, minus some. The sample has about 240,000 clones, roughly 82% seen once. This entry is derived from a study of blood T cell repertoires in COVID-19. The junction had 8 bases not matched to a gene; V was cut back by 9 bases and J by 1 base. Germline CDR1 and CDR2: SNHLY and FYNNEI. The CDR3 loop spans 15 amino acids. Material for sequencing was peripheral blood. The chain carries TRBV2 and TRBJ2-3; 9 nucleotides match TRBD1. The source of this sequence is a woman in her sixties or seventies with acute or convalescent COVID-19. As DNA, the CDR3 is TGTGCCAGTCAACAGGGGGCGCTGGGCACAGATACGCAGTATTTT. Translation gives CASQQGALGTDTQYF.